The 18 T cell receptor beta chains reported below all come from one sample, sequenced in a study of CD8 T cells in ankylosing spondylitis. One entry per CDR3 protein results from TCRdb running MiXCR on the 5' RACE reads. The sample contains over 200,000 distinct CDR3 sequences, over 9.5% of which appear only once. The sequencing input was blood, either unsorted or a sorted T cell fraction (not recorded which). The receptors come from a male donor with ankylosing spondylitis or in good health (not recorded which).

The chain joins TRBV9 to TRBJ2-6, with D maybe TRBD1 (6 bases). This CDR3 has 15 residues. The V gene's germline CDR1 is SGDLS and CDR2 YYNGEE. Trimming took off 3 bases at V and 3 bases at J, with 10 bases between the two ends. CDR3 sequence reads: CASSEQGDGANVLTF. Here the CDR3 DNA reads TGTGCCAGCAGCGAACAGGGCGATGGGGCCAACGTCCTGACTTTC.

The chain links TRBV7-3 to TRBJ2-3; 7 bases fit TRBD2. V trimming: 5 bases; J trimming: 4 bases; junction bases outside the gene matches: 9. Germline lookup yields CDR1 SGHTA and CDR2 FQGTGA. This CDR3 comprises 15 residues. The CDR3 DNA reads as TGTGCCAGCAGCCCCCTGGGAGGGGTCGCAGATACGCAGTATTTT. Its protein product is CASSPLGGVADTQYF.

This clonotype has a count of ten or more. The chain has TRBV5-1 and TRBJ1-1, with 8 bases matching TRBD1. The junction had 6 bases not matched to a gene; V was cut back by 3 bases and J by 5 bases. This CDR3 has 14 amino acids. Germline CDR1 SGHRS, CDR2 YFSETQ. This CDR3 reads CASSSQGARTEAFF. Written as DNA, the CDR3 is TGCGCCAGCAGCTCCCAGGGGGCCCGTACTGAAGCTTTCTTT. Full variable domain (outside the CDR3, taken from reference TRBV5-1 and TRBJ1-1): KAGVTQTPRYLIKTRGQQVTLSCSPISGHRSVSWYQQTPGQGLQFLFEYFSETQRNKGNFPGRFSGRQFSNSRSEMNVSTLELGDSALYLCASSSQGARTEAFFGQGTRLTVV.

This clonotype has at least ten counts. The chain employs TRBV5-1 and TRBJ2-1; 7 bases line up with TRBD2. The V and J ends lost 4 bases and 11 bases, in that order; junction bases with no gene match: 12. This CDR3 spans 14 amino acids. Germline CDR1 reads SGHRS; CDR2 reads YFSETQ. The CDR3 DNA is TGCGCCAGCAGCGATGGGGGGGGGGAAACGAAGCAGTTCTTC. Its translation: CASSDGGGETKQFF. The full variable domain, its missing parts supplied by reference TRBV5-1 and TRBJ2-1, is KAGVTQTPRYLIKTRGQQVTLSCSPISGHRSVSWYQQTPGQGLQFLFEYFSETQRNKGNFPGRFSGRQFSNSRSEMNVSTLELGDSALYLCASSDGGGETKQFFGPGTRLTVL.

This clonotype was seen ten or more times. This chain connects TRBV7-2 to TRBJ1-5; tentative D call: TRBD1 (6 bases). The CDR3 runs 13 residues. Trimming took 5 bases from V and 5 from J, leaving 10 bases between them. CDR1 is SGHTA and CDR2 is FQGNSA in the germline V gene. CDR3 nucleotides: TGTGCCAGCAGCGCACACAGGGATCAGCCCCAGCATTTT. Residues: CASSAHRDQPQHF.

This clonotype has at least ten counts. The V call is TRBV3-1, the J call TRBJ2-7; unclear D gene. The V gene lost 1 base and the J gene lost 5 bases, with 6 bases spanning the gap. Germline-derived CDR1 and CDR2 are LGHDT and YNNKEL (reference sequence). The CDR3 spans 12 residues. CDR3 loop: CASSQGPHEQYF. In DNA, the CDR3 is TGTGCCAGCAGCCAAGGGCCCCACGAGCAGTACTTC.

The chain recombines TRBV20-1 with TRBJ2-1, with unresolved D. Germline V gives CDR1 DFQATT, CDR2 SNEGSKA (reference sequence). Trimming cost V 0 bases and J 6 bases, with 3 bases left between them. This CDR3 region has 11 residues. The CDR3, as DNA: TGCAGTGCTAGAGATGGCAATGAGCAGTTCTTC. This encodes CSARDGNEQFF.

This clonotype was seen many times. The gene calls are TRBV2 and TRBJ2-5; D remains unclear. V was trimmed by 8 bases and J by 3 bases, leaving 10 bases between them. The germline V gene encodes CDR1 SNHLY and CDR2 FYNNEI. This CDR3 comprises 12 residues. CDR3 amino acids: CASGIGKETQYF. CDR3 bases: TGTGCCAGCGGGATCGGAAAAGAGACCCAGTACTTC.

There are many counts of this clonotype. The gene calls are TRBV7-2 and TRBJ1-5; D is possibly TRBD1 (6 bases). V was trimmed by 2 bases and J by 3 bases, leaving 14 bases between them. This CDR3 is built from 16 residues. Germline V gene lookup returns CDR1 SGHTA and CDR2 FQGNSA. The CDR3 here is CASSLHSQGINQPQHF. As DNA, the CDR3 is TGTGCCAGCAGCTTACATTCGCAGGGGATCAATCAGCCCCAGCATTTT.

This clonotype has at least ten counts. The genes are TRBV12-3 or TRBV12-4 and TRBJ1-2, with TRBD1 identical over 7 bases. The J segment lost 3 bases and the V segment lost 5 bases, leaving 3 bases of the junction unmatched. The CDR3 totals 13 residues. CDR3 region: CASSPGQDYGYTF. CDR3 bases: TGTGCCAGCAGTCCTGGACAGGACTATGGCTACACCTTC.

The chain couples TRBV11-1 to TRBJ2-6, with D possibly matching TRBD2 (6 bases). The CDR3 has 22 amino acids. With 0 bases removed from V and 4 bases from J, the gap between germline ends came to 28 bases. From germline, CDR1 is SGHAT and CDR2 FQDESV (reference sequence). The chain's CDR3 is CASSLAESWGTASLEGANVLTF. The CDR3 DNA reads as TGTGCCAGCAGCTTAGCTGAGTCGTGGGGGACTGCCTCTCTCGAGGGGGCCAACGTCCTGACTTTC.

At least ten counts were recorded for this clonotype. The chain uses TRBV6-4 and TRBJ1-1; possible D gene TRBD1, 5 bases. The CDR3 is made up of 14 amino acids. The V and J ends lost 6 bases and 3 bases respectively, with 14 bases between them. Per germline, CDR1 MRHNA and CDR2 SNTAGT. The CDR3 DNA sequence: TGTGCCAGCAGCCTCGGGGGACTTGACACTGAAGCTTTCTTT. Translated, it gives CASSLGGLDTEAFF.

This clonotype was recorded many times. The chain recombines TRBV6-1 with TRBJ2-1, with a tentative D call TRBD1 (5 bases). V dropped 11 bases and J dropped 3 bases, with 11 bases sitting between them. Per germline, CDR1 MNHNS and CDR2 SASEGT. CDR3 length: 12 amino acids. The CDR3 sequence is CAFLTVYNEQFF. DNA for the CDR3: TGTGCCTTTCTGACAGTCTACAATGAGCAGTTCTTC.

The CDR3 spells CASSVLQGKDGYTF. In nucleotides, the CDR3 is TGTGCCAGCAGCGTCTTACAGGGGAAGGACGGCTACACCTTC. The V and J genes are TRBV3-1 and TRBJ1-2; TRBD1 aligns across 7 bases. Germline CDR1 and CDR2: LGHDT and YNNKEL (reference sequence). This CDR3 has 14 amino acids. V was clipped by 5 bases and J by 8 bases; unmatched bases: 11.

The table lists this clonotype with many counts. The junction does not match germline at one end; this may be a read error. The gene calls are TRBV7-9 and TRBJ1-2; no definite D call. In germline, CDR1 is SEHNR, CDR2 FQNEAQ (reference sequence). The CDR3 loop spans 13 amino acids. The CDR3 nucleotides read TGCGCCAGCAGCTTGGGAGCTAACTATGGCTACACCTTC. Its translation is CASSLGANYGYTF.

The chain is built from TRBV12-3 or TRBV12-4 and TRBJ2-7; the match to TRBD1 covers 8 bases. The CDR3 has 13 residues. V shed 5 bases and J 4 bases; nucleotides not matched to a gene: 4. The CDR3, as DNA: TGTGCCAGCAGTGAGCGGACAGGGTACGAGCAGTACTTC. Amino acids: CASSERTGYEQYF.

The sample holds many counts of this clonotype. V usage is TRBV20-1 and J usage is TRBJ1-2, with D perhaps TRBD1 (6 bases). Germline V gene data show CDR1 as DFQATT and CDR2 as SNEGSKA (reference sequence). The CDR3 sequence is 16 residues long. V was shortened by 3 bases and J by 4 bases, with 21 bases between the two germline ends. CDR3 nucleotides: TGCAGTGCTAGGGAATTCACCCGGACAGTTCTCTATGGCTACACCTTC. It translates to CSAREFTRTVLYGYTF.

This clonotype was seen more than once but under ten times. The chain recombines TRBV5-5 with TRBJ2-2, with D uncertain. The CDR3 contains 15 residues. The germline gives CDR1 SGHKS, CDR2 YYEKEE (reference sequence). The ends were cut back, 0 bases at V and 1 base at J, with 7 bases in the middle. For the CDR3, the DNA is TGTGCCAGCAGCTTGGTGGCGCAGAACACCGGGGAGCTGTTTTTT. It specifies CASSLVAQNTGELFF. The entire variable domain, with the rest obtained from reference TRBV5-5 and TRBJ2-2, is as follows: DAGVTQSPTHLIKTRGQQVTLRCSPISGHKSVSWYQQVLGQGPQFIFQYYEKEERGRGNFPDRFSARQFPNYSSELNVNALLLGDSALYLCASSLVAQNTGELFFGEGSRLTVL.